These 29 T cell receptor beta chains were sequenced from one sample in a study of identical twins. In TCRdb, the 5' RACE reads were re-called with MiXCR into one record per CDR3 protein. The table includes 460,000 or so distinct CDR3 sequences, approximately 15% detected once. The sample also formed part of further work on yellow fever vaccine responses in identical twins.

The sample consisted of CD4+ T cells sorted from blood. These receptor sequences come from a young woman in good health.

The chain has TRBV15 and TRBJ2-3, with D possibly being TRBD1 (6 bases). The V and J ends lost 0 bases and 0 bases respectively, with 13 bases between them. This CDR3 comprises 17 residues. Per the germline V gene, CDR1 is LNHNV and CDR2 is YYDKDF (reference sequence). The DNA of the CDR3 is TGTGCCACCAGCAGAGATCACAGGGTTCCTAGCACAGATACGCAGTATTTT. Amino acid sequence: CATSRDHRVPSTDTQYF. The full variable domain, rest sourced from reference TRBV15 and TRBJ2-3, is DAMVIQNPRYQVTQFGKPVTLSCSQTLNHNVMYWYQQKSSQAPKLLFHYYDKDFNNEADTPDNFQSRRPNTSFCFLDIRSPGLGDTAMYLCATSRDHRVPSTDTQYFGPGTRLTVL.

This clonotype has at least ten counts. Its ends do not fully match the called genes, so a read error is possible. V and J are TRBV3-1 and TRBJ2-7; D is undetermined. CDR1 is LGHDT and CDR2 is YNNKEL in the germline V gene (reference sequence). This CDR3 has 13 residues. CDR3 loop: CASSQDGSYEQYF. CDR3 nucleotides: TGCGCCAGCAGCCAAGATGGGTCCTACGAGCAGTACTTC.

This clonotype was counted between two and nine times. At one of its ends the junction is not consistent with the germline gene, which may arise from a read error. The CDR3 bases are TGTGCTACCAGGACCGGATCGTTC. This translates into CATRTGSF. The chain combines TRBV12-5 with TRBJ1-2, with no clear D. Germline CDR1 LGHNT, CDR2 FRNRAP. The CDR3 runs 8 residues.

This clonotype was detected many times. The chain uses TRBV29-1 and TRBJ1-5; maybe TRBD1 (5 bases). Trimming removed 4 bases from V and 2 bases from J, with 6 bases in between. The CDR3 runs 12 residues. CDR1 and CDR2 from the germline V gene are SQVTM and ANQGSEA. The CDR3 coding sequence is TGCAGCGTTGGGGGGGGCAATCAGCCCCAGCATTTT. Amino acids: CSVGGGNQPQHF.

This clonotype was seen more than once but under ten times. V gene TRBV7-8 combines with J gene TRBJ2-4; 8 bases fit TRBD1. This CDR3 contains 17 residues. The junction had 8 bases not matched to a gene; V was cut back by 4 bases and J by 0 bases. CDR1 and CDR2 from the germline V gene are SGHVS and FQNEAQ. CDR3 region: CASSSGTGQLAKNIQYF. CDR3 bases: TGTGCCAGCAGCTCCGGGACAGGACAACTAGCCAAAAACATTCAGTACTTC.

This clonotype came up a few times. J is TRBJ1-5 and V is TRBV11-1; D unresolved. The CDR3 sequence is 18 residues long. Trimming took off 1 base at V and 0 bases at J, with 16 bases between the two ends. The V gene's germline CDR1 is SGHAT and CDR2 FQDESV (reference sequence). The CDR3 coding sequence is TGTGCCAGCAGCTTAGATGGTAGAGAGGGTTATAGCAATCAGCCCCAGCATTTT. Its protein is CASSLDGREGYSNQPQHF.

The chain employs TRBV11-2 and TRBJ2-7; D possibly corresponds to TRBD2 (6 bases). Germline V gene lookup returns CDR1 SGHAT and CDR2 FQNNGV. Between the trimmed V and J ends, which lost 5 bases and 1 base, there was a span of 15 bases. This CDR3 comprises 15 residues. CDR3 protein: CASSPRGLASYEQYF. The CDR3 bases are TGTGCCAGCAGCCCCCGGGGCCTAGCGTCCTACGAGCAGTACTTC.

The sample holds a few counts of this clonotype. The CDR3 sequence is CASRKGTSGPGDTQYF. For the CDR3, the DNA is TGTGCCAGCAGGAAGGGGACTAGCGGGCCGGGGGATACGCAGTATTTT. J is TRBJ2-3 and V is TRBV7-9; TRBD2 matches at 12 bases. Germline assignment: CDR1 SEHNR and CDR2 FQNEAQ (reference sequence). V shed 6 bases and J 6 bases; nucleotides not matched to a gene: 10. This CDR3 spans 16 amino acids.

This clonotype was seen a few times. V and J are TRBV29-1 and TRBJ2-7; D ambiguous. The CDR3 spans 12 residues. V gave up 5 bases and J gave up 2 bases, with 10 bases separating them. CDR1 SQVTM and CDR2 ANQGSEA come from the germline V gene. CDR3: CSVNDGTYEQYF. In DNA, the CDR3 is TGCAGCGTTAATGACGGAACCTACGAGCAGTACTTC.

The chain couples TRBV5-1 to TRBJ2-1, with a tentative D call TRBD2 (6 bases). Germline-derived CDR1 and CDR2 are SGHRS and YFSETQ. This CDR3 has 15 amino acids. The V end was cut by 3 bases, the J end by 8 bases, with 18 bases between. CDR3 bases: TGCGCCAGCAGCTCCACAGCGGGCCCTTTCCATGAGCAGTTCTTC. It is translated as CASSSTAGPFHEQFF.

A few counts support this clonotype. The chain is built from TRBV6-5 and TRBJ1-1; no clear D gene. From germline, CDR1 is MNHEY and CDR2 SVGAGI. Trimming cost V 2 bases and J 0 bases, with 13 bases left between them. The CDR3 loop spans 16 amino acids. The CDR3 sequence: CASSYNSGRMNTEAFF. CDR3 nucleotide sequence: TGTGCCAGCAGTTACAACTCAGGACGAATGAACACTGAAGCTTTCTTT.

This CDR3 is CASSPNRYEQYF. Written as DNA, the CDR3 is TGCGCCAGCAGCCCGAACCGATACGAGCAGTACTTC. The V and J genes are TRBV5-1 and TRBJ2-7, with no clear D. Germline values: CDR1 SGHRS, CDR2 YFSETQ. V was pared by 4 bases and J by 4 bases, with 9 bases between. CDR3 length: 12 residues. The variable domain in full, completed from reference TRBV5-1 and TRBJ2-7, reads KAGVTQTPRYLIKTRGQQVTLSCSPISGHRSVSWYQQTPGQGLQFLFEYFSETQRNKGNFPGRFSGRQFSNSRSEMNVSTLELGDSALYLCASSPNRYEQYFGPGTRLTVT.

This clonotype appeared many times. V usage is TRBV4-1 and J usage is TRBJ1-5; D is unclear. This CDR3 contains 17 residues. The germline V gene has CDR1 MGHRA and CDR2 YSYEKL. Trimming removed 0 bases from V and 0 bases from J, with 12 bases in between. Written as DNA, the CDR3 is TGCGCCAGCAGCCAAGAGTCTTTCGGATTTAGCAATCAGCCCCAGCATTTT. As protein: CASSQESFGFSNQPQHF.

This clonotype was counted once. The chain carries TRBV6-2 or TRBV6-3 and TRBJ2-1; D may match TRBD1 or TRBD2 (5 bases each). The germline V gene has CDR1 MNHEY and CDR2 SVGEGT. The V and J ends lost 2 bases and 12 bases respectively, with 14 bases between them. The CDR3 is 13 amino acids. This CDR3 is CASSYRDRTGQFF. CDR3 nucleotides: TGTGCCAGCAGTTACCGGGACCGCACTGGGCAGTTCTTC.

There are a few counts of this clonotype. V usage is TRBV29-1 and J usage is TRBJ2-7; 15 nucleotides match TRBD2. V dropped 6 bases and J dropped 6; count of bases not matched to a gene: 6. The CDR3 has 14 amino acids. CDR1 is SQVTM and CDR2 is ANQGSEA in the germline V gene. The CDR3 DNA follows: TGCAGCGTGAAGACGGGACTAGCGGGAGGCGAGCAGTACTTC. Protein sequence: CSVKTGLAGGEQYF.

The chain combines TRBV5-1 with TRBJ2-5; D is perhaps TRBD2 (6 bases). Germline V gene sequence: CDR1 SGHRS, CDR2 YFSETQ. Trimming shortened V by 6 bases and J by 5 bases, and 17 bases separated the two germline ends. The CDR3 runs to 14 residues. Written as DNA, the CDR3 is TGCGCCAGCACGCGGTTCGGGGGTTCGGAGACCCAGTACTTC. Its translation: CASTRFGGSETQYF.

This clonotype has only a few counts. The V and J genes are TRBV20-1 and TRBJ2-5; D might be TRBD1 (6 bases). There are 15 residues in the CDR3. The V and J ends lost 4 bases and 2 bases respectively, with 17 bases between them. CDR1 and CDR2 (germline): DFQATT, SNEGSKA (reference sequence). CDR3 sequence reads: CSAIDYRVGQETQYF. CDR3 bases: TGCAGTGCTATAGATTACAGGGTCGGACAAGAGACCCAGTACTTC.

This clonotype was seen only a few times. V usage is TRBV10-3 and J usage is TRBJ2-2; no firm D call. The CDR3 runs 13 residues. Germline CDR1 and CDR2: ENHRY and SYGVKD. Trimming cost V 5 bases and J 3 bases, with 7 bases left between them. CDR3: CAISPRDTGELFF. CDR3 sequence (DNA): TGTGCCATCAGTCCCAGAGACACCGGGGAGCTGTTTTTT.

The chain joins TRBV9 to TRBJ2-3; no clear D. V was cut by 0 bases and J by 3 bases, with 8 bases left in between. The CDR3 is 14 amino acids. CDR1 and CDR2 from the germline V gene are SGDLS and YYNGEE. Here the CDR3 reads CASSVVGGTDTQYF. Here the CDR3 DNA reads TGTGCCAGCAGCGTAGTTGGTGGGACAGATACGCAGTATTTT.

The CDR3 loop reads CASSLGGGIYNEQFF. For the CDR3, the DNA is TGTGCCAGCAGCTTGGGTGGGGGGATCTACAATGAGCAGTTCTTC. V and J are TRBV13 and TRBJ2-1; TRBD2 is a possible D gene (6 bases). The CDR3 is made up of 15 amino acids. V was shortened by 3 bases and J by 3 bases, with 12 bases between the two germline ends. From germline, CDR1 is PRHDT and CDR2 FYEKMQ (reference sequence).

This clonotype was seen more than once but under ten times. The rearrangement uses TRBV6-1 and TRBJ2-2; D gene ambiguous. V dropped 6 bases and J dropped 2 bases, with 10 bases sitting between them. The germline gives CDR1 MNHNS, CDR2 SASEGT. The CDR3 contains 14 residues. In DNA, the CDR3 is TGTGCCAGCAGGCCTGCGGTTAACACCGGGGAGCTGTTTTTT. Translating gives CASRPAVNTGELFF.

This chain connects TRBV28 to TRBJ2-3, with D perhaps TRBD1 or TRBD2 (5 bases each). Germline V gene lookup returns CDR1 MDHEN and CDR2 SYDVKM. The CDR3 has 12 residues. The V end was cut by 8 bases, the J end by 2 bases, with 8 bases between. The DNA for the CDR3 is TGTGCCAGCGGGACGCCCACAGATACGCAGTATTTT. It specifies CASGTPTDTQYF.

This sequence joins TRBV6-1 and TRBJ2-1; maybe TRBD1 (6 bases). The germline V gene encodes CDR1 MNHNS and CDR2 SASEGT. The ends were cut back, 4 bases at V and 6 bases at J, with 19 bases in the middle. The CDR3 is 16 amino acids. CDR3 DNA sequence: TGTGCCAGCAGTGTCACATACAGGGCCGAATTCAATGAGCAGTTCTTC. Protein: CASSVTYRAEFNEQFF.

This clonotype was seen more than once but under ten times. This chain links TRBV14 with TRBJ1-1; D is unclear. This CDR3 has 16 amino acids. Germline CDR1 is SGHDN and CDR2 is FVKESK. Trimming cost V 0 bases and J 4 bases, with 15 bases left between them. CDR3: CASSQDLTALGTEAFF. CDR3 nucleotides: TGTGCCAGCAGCCAAGATTTAACAGCCTTGGGCACTGAAGCTTTCTTT.

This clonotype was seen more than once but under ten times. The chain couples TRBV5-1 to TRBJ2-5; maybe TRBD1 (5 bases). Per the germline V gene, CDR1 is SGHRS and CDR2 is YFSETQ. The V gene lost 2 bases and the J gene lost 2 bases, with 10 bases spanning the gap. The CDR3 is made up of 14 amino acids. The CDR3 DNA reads TGCGCCAGCAGCTTTAGACAGAATCAAGAGACCCAGTACTTC. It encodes CASSFRQNQETQYF. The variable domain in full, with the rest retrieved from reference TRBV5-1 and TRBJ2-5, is KAGVTQTPRYLIKTRGQQVTLSCSPISGHRSVSWYQQTPGQGLQFLFEYFSETQRNKGNFPGRFSGRQFSNSRSEMNVSTLELGDSALYLCASSFRQNQETQYFGPGTRLLVL.

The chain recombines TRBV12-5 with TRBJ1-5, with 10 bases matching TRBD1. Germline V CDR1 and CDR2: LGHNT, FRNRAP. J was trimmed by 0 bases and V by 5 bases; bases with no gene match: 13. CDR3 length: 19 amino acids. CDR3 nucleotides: TGTGCTAGTGGTACCCGGGACAGGGGCGTAGAGGATAGCAATCAGCCCCAGCATTTT. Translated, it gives CASGTRDRGVEDSNQPQHF.

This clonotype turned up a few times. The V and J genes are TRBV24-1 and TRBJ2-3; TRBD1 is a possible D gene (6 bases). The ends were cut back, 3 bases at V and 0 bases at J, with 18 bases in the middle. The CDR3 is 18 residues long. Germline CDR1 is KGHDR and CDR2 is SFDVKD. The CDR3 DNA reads TGTGCCACCAGTGATCTACCGTCCGGGACACAAAGCACAGATACGCAGTATTTT. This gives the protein CATSDLPSGTQSTDTQYF.

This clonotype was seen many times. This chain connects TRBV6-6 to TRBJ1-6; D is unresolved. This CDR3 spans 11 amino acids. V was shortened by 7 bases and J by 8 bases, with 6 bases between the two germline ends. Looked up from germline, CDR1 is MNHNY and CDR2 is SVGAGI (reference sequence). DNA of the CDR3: TGTGCCAGCAATGAGGATTCACCCCTCCACTTT. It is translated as CASNEDSPLHF.

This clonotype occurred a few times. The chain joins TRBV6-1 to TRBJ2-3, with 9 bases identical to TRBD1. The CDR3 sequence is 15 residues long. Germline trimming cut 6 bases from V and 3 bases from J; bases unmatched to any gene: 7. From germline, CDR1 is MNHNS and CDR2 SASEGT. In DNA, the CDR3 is TGTGCCAGCAGCGCTGGACAGGGGAGTACAGATACGCAGTATTTT. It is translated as CASSAGQGSTDTQYF.